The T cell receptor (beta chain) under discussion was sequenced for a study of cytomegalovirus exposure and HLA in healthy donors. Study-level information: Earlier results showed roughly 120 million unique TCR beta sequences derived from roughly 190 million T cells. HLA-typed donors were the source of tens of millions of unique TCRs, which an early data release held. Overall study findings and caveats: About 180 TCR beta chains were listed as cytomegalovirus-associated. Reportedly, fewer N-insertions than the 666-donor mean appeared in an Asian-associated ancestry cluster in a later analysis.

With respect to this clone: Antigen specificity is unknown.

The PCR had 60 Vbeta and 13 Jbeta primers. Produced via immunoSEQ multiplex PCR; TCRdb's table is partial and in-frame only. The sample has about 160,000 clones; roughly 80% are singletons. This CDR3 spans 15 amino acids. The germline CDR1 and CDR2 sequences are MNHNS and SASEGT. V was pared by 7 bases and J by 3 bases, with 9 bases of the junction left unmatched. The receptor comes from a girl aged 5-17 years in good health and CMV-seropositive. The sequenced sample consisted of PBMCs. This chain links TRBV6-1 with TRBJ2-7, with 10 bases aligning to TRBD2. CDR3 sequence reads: CASTRMASGSYEQYF. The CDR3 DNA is TGTGCCAGCACCCGAATGGCTAGCGGGAGCTACGAGCAGTACTTC.